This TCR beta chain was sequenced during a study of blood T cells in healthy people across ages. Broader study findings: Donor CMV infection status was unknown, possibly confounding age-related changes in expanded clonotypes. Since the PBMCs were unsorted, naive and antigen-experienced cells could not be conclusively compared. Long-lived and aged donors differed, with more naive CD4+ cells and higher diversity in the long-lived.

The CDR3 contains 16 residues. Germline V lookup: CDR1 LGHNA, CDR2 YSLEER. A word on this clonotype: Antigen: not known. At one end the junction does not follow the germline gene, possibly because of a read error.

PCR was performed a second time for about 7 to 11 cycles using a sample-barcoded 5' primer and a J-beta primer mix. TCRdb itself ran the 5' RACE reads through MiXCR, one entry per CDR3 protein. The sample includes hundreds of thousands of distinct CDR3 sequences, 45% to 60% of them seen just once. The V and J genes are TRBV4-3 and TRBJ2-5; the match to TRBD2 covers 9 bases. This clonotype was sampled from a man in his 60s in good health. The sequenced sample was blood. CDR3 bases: TGCGCCAGCAGCCAAGATTTAGGGGGCGGGGGGGAGACCCTGTACTTC. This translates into CASSQDLGGGGETLYF.